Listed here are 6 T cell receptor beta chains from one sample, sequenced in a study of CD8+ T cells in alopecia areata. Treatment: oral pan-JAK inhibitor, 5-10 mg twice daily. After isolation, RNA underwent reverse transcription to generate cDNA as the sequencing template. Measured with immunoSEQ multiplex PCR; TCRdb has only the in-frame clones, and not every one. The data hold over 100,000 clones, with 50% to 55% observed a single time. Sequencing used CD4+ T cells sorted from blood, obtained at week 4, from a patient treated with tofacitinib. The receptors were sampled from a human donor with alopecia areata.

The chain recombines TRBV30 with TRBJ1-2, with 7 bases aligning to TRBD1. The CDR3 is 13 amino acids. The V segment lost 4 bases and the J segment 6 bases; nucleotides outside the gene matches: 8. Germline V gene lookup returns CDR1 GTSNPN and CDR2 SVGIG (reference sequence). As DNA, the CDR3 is TGTGCCTGGAACGACAGGGACCGCGATGGCTACACCTTC. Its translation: CAWNDRDRDGYTF.

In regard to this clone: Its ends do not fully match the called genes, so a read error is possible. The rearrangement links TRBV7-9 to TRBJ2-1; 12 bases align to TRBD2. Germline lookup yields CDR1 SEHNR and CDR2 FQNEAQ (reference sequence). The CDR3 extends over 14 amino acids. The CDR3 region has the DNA TGTGCCAGCAGCCTAGCGGGGGGGCCGAATGAGCAGTTCTTC. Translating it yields CASSLAGGPNEQFF.

CDR3 DNA sequence: TGCGCCAGCAGCTTGGAGGCACAGGGCCCCTCCTACGAGCAGTACTTC. Translation: CASSLEAQGPSYEQYF. The V and J genes are TRBV5-1 and TRBJ2-7; a possible D gene is TRBD1 (6 bases). The CDR3 runs to 16 residues. Trimming took 0 bases from V and 0 from J, leaving 13 bases between them. Germline loops: CDR1 SGHRS, CDR2 YFSETQ.

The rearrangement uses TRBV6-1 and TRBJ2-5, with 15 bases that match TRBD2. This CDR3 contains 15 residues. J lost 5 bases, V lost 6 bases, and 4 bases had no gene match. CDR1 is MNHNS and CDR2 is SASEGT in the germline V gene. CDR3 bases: TGTGCCAGCAGAGCGGGACTAGCGGGAGGTGAGACCCAGTACTTC. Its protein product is CASRAGLAGGETQYF.

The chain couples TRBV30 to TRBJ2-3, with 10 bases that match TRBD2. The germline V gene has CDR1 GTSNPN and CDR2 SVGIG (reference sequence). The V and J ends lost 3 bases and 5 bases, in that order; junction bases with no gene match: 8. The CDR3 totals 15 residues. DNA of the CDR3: TGTGCCTGGAGCAGAGGACTAGCGGCGCAAGATACGCAGTATTTT. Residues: CAWSRGLAAQDTQYF.

CDR3 nucleotide sequence: TGCGCCAGCAGCCAGGGCGACAGGGGAGGGCAAGAGACCCAGTACTTC. As protein: CASSQGDRGGQETQYF. The genes are TRBV4-1 and TRBJ2-5; perhaps TRBD1 as D (8 bases). V lost 3 bases and J lost 2, with 16 bases in between. CDR1 MGHRA and CDR2 YSYEKL come from the germline V gene. The CDR3 spans 16 residues.